Presented here are 23 T cell receptor beta chains from one specimen sequenced in a study of shared clonotypes between healthy human individuals. Clones were read by immunoSEQ multiplex PCR, and TCRdb kept only the in-frame ones, dropping some. The sample records around 2,000,000 clones, 95% being singletons. Sample: naive CD4+ T cells sorted from blood. Subset specified: CD45RA+ positively selected. The receptors shown here come from a man aged 18 to 30 in good health.

J is TRBJ2-5 and V is TRBV6-6; D may be TRBD1 (6 bases). The germline V gene encodes CDR1 MNHNY and CDR2 SVGAGI (reference sequence). Trimming left V 6 bases short and J 1 base short, with 15 bases between. This CDR3 is built from 15 residues. The CDR3 spells CASSDRDISQETQYF. CDR3 in DNA: TGTGCCAGCAGCGACCGGGACATTTCCCAAGAGACCCAGTACTTC.

The table lists this clone with a count of one. V usage is TRBV7-2 and J usage is TRBJ2-5, with D uncertain. CDR3 length: 15 residues. Germline CDR1 reads SGHTA; CDR2 reads FQGNSA. V shed 3 bases and J shed 3 bases, with 14 bases lying between them. The CDR3: CASSFPSWAEETQYF. In DNA form, the CDR3 reads TGTGCCAGCAGCTTCCCGTCCTGGGCGGAAGAGACCCAGTACTTC.

J is TRBJ1-4 and V is TRBV7-9, with a tentative D call TRBD1 (6 bases). The CDR3 is 14 residues long. The germline CDR1 and CDR2 sequences are SEHNR and FQNEAQ (reference sequence). V lost 6 bases and J lost 5, with 13 bases in between. CDR3: CASSSRGRNEKLFF. In DNA form, the CDR3 reads TGTGCCAGCAGTTCCAGGGGTCGGAATGAAAAACTGTTTTTT.

This CDR3 is CASSGGAKTDTQYF. Here the CDR3 DNA reads TGCGCCAGCAGCGGGGGAGCGAAGACAGATACGCAGTATTTT. The chain combines TRBV5-1 with TRBJ2-3; possibly TRBD1 or TRBD2 for D (5 bases each). V was trimmed by 4 bases and J by 3 bases, leaving 12 bases between them. The CDR3 length is 14 residues. Looked up from germline, CDR1 is SGHRS and CDR2 is YFSETQ.

The chain combines TRBV5-8 with TRBJ2-5; 7 nucleotides match TRBD1. After removal of 4 bases from V and 4 bases from J, the junction contained 13 bases not matched to a gene. Germline assignment: CDR1 SGHTS and CDR2 YDEGEE. The CDR3 has 16 residues. Here the CDR3 reads CASSVGDGTEVETQYF. The CDR3 nucleotides read TGTGCCAGCAGCGTGGGCGATGGGACAGAAGTAGAGACCCAGTACTTC.

Concerning this clone itself: Other DNA sequences in the same sample also yield this CDR3. The chain recombines TRBV29-1 with TRBJ1-1; a possible D gene is TRBD1 (5 bases). This CDR3 has 13 amino acids. Trimming removed 4 bases at V and 4 bases at J, with 13 bases between. The V gene's germline CDR1 is SQVTM and CDR2 ANQGSEA. The CDR3 region has the DNA TGCAGCGTTGGGGGCAGGGTAGGCACTGAAGCTTTCTTT. As protein: CSVGGRVGTEAFF.

The chain has TRBV6-5 and TRBJ2-7; 9 bases fit TRBD2. Germline V gene data show CDR1 as MNHEY and CDR2 as SVGAGI. The length of the CDR3 is 14 residues. Unmatched junction bases numbered 6, after V lost 3 bases and J lost 6 bases. The DNA for the CDR3 is TGTGCCAGCAGTTATATAGCGGGAGCCGCCGAGCAGTACTTC. Residues: CASSYIAGAAEQYF.

This chain connects TRBV10-3 to TRBJ1-5; unclear D gene. V was pared by 3 bases and J by 5 bases, with 5 bases between. The germline V gene has CDR1 ENHRY and CDR2 SYGVKD. The CDR3 is 12 residues long. The CDR3 here is CAISDMDQPQHF. As DNA, the CDR3 is TGTGCCATCAGTGATATGGATCAGCCCCAGCATTTT.

The chain carries TRBV4-3 and TRBJ2-6; possibly TRBD1 for D (6 bases). Germline lookup yields CDR1 LGHNA and CDR2 YSLEER. The CDR3 sequence is 16 residues long. The ends were cut back, 4 bases at V and 4 bases at J, with 14 bases in the middle. DNA of the CDR3: TGCGCCAGCAGCCCCCGCCCAGGGGACGGGGCCAACGTCCTGACTTTC. The encoded protein is CASSPRPGDGANVLTF.

This chain joins TRBV7-2 and TRBJ2-6; TRBD1 might be the D (5 bases). This CDR3 contains 19 residues. The germline V gene has CDR1 SGHTA and CDR2 FQGNSA. Trimming shortened V by 5 bases and J by 0 bases, and 20 bases separated the two germline ends. The CDR3 loop is CASSPSAGPYNSGANVLTF. The DNA of the CDR3 is TGTGCCAGCAGCCCCAGTGCAGGGCCGTATAACTCTGGGGCCAACGTCCTGACTTTC.

This chain links TRBV5-6 with TRBJ1-5; possibly TRBD1 for D (5 bases). Germline-derived CDR1 and CDR2 are SGHDT and YYEEEE. V lost 4 bases, J lost 0 bases, and 11 bases lay in between. The CDR3 runs to 15 residues. CDR3: CASSLRGSSNQPQHF. The CDR3 DNA is TGTGCCAGCAGCCTGAGGGGTTCTAGCAATCAGCCCCAGCATTTT. The whole variable domain, remainder taken from reference TRBV5-6 and TRBJ1-5, is DAGVTQSPTHLIKTRGQQVTLRCSPKSGHDTVSWYQQALGQGPQFIFQYYEEEERQRGNFPDRFSGHQFPNYSSELNVNALLLGDSALYLCASSLRGSSNQPQHFGDGTRLSIL.

This rearrangement joins TRBV7-2 to TRBJ2-7; TRBD2 agrees at 13 bases. With 0 bases clipped from V and 8 bases from J, the junction kept 10 bases outside the gene matches. CDR1 is SGHTA and CDR2 is FQGNSA in the germline V gene. The CDR3 is made up of 17 amino acids. The CDR3 DNA reads TGTGCCAGCAGCTTAGCCTCCGGGACTAGCGGGAACCCCAAGCAGTACTTC. Encoded protein: CASSLASGTSGNPKQYF.

The genes are TRBV5-6 and TRBJ1-1; 8 nucleotides match TRBD1. The CDR3 sequence is 15 residues long. The V gene end was trimmed by 0 bases and the J gene end by 0 bases; junction bases not matched to a gene: 1. The V gene's germline CDR1 is SGHDT and CDR2 YYEEEE. CDR3: CASSLGDRLNTEAFF. DNA of the CDR3: TGTGCCAGCAGCTTGGGGGACAGGCTGAACACTGAAGCTTTCTTT. The complete variable domain, with remaining parts taken from reference TRBV5-6 and TRBJ1-1, reads DAGVTQSPTHLIKTRGQQVTLRCSPKSGHDTVSWYQQALGQGPQFIFQYYEEEERQRGNFPDRFSGHQFPNYSSELNVNALLLGDSALYLCASSLGDRLNTEAFFGQGTRLTVV.

V is TRBV27 and J is TRBJ1-2; D gene unclear. Between the trimmed V and J ends, which lost 8 bases and 10 bases, there was a span of 20 bases. The CDR3 is 13 amino acids. Germline CDR1 MNHEY, CDR2 SMNVEV (reference sequence). CDR3 sequence (DNA): TGTGCCAGCGGCGGGCGCGGGGATAGTCTCTACACCTTC. Its translation is CASGGRGDSLYTF.

This chain joins TRBV7-2 and TRBJ2-7; a possible D gene is TRBD2 (6 bases). The CDR3 extends over 18 amino acids. CDR1 and CDR2 from the germline V gene are SGHTA and FQGNSA. Trimming pared 1 base from V and 0 bases from J, leaving 19 bases between. The CDR3 spells CASSLVGTIAESSYEQYF. CDR3 nucleotide sequence: TGTGCCAGCAGCTTAGTGGGTACTATAGCGGAAAGCTCCTACGAGCAGTACTTC.

Notes on this clone: Other nucleotide sequences in the sample specify the same CDR3. The CDR3: CASSLAGGLTDTQYF. In DNA form, the CDR3 reads TGCGCCAGCAGCCTAGCAGGGGGCTTGACAGATACGCAGTATTTT. This chain joins TRBV5-1 and TRBJ2-3; 8 nucleotides match TRBD1. Germline loops: CDR1 SGHRS, CDR2 YFSETQ. CDR3 size: 15 residues. V was pared by 4 bases and J by 3 bases, with 7 bases of the junction left unmatched.

This rearrangement joins TRBV2 to TRBJ2-1; TRBD2 matches 10 bases. Germline lookup yields CDR1 SNHLY and CDR2 FYNNEI. The J segment lost 6 bases and the V segment lost 6 bases, leaving 8 bases of the junction unmatched. The CDR3 length is 15 residues. CDR3 region: CASRWLAGVGNEQFF. In DNA form, the CDR3 reads TGTGCCAGCAGGTGGCTAGCGGGGGTAGGCAATGAGCAGTTCTTC.

V is TRBV18 and J is TRBJ1-2; D remains unclear. Germline V lookup: CDR1 KGHSH, CDR2 LQKENI. The V end lost 6 bases, the J end lost 1 base, and 9 bases lay between the germline ends. This CDR3 spans 13 amino acids. Written as DNA, the CDR3 is TGTGCCAGCTCCACTATAGATAACTATGGCTACACCTTC. It encodes CASSTIDNYGYTF.

The chain uses TRBV5-6 and TRBJ1-2; 10 nucleotides match TRBD1. Germline V lookup: CDR1 SGHDT, CDR2 YYEEEE. The CDR3 sequence is 15 residues long. V trimming: 3 bases; J trimming: 6 bases; junction bases outside the gene matches: 8. CDR3 sequence (DNA): TGTGCCAGCAGCTCGGGACAGGGGCTGAGGGATGGCTACACCTTC. It encodes CASSSGQGLRDGYTF.

This clone appeared a single time. The genes are TRBV6-1 and TRBJ1-5; 7 bases match TRBD1. The trim removed 7 bases at V and 7 bases at J, leaving 13 bases unmatched. The CDR3 is 15 residues long. Looked up from germline, CDR1 is MNHNS and CDR2 is SASEGT. The CDR3 reads CASIPSGGGGQPQHF. CDR3 bases: TGTGCCAGCATTCCCTCAGGGGGAGGGGGGCAGCCCCAGCATTTT.

The chain combines TRBV19 with TRBJ1-1; D not certain. Trimming left V 2 bases short and J 4 bases short, with 11 bases between. The V gene's germline CDR1 is LNHDA and CDR2 SQIVND (reference sequence). This CDR3 region has 14 residues. The DNA for the CDR3 is TGTGCCAGTAGTATATTGCCCGGGAGCACTGAAGCTTTCTTT. It encodes CASSILPGSTEAFF.

The chain employs TRBV6-6 and TRBJ2-1; D might be TRBD1 (6 bases). Trimming took 2 bases from V and 4 from J, leaving 12 bases between them. The CDR3 has 15 amino acids. The germline V gene encodes CDR1 MNHNY and CDR2 SVGAGI (reference sequence). The CDR3, as DNA: TGTGCCAGCAGTTACGAGACAGGTTTATACAATGAGCAGTTCTTC. Amino acids: CASSYETGLYNEQFF.

The chain combines TRBV7-2 with TRBJ1-2; perhaps TRBD1 as D (6 bases). The CDR3 covers 15 residues. Trimming stripped 5 bases from V and 4 bases from J, with 17 bases between. Germline values: CDR1 SGHTA, CDR2 FQGNSA. CDR3 sequence reads: CASSLTQGIAYGYTF. DNA for the CDR3: TGTGCCAGCAGCCTCACACAGGGTATCGCCTATGGCTACACCTTC.